The next 3 T cell receptor beta chains were all read from a single sample in a study. TCRdb reprocessed the 5' RACE reads via MiXCR and lists one record per CDR3 protein. Found here are 45,000 to 70,000 distinct CDR3 sequences, 25% to 30% of them singletons; the top ten hold approximately 3%. Sequencing was done on a sample of tumor-infiltrating memory CD4+ T cells sorted from the breast tumor. Subset given: memory CD4+ T cells, CD4+CD45RO+CD25-. Receptors were obtained from a female donor with breast cancer.

This clonotype was detected a few times. The J gene is TRBJ2-1, the V gene TRBV7-2; 9 bases map to TRBD2. Germline assignment: CDR1 SGHTA and CDR2 FQGNSA. V was pared by 1 base and J by 8 bases, with 6 bases of the junction left unmatched. CDR3 size: 15 residues. The CDR3 loop reads CASSLGASGNDEQFF. CDR3 DNA sequence: TGTGCCAGCAGCTTAGGGGCTAGCGGGAACGATGAGCAGTTCTTC.

As to this clonotype: The CDR3 does not end in the conserved phenylalanine or tryptophan, so this is likely a read error. The genes are TRBV12-3 or TRBV12-4 and TRBJ1-5, with TRBD1 matching 8 bases. Losses at the gene ends were 3 bases for V and 7 bases for J; bases not matched to a gene: 2. The CDR3 contains 13 residues. CDR3 region: CASSLTGEQPQHL. CDR3 in DNA: TGTGCCAGCAGTTTGACAGGGGAACAGCCCCAGCATCTT.

This clonotype has more than one count but fewer than ten. This chain connects TRBV5-1 to TRBJ2-1; 14 positions agree with TRBD2. The CDR3 loop spans 16 amino acids. CDR1 SGHRS and CDR2 YFSETQ come from the germline V gene. V shed 3 bases, J shed 2 bases, and the junction held 1 base outside the gene matches. CDR3 amino acids: CASSWGLAGAYNEQFF. The CDR3 coding sequence is TGCGCCAGCAGCTGGGGACTAGCGGGAGCCTACAATGAGCAGTTCTTC.